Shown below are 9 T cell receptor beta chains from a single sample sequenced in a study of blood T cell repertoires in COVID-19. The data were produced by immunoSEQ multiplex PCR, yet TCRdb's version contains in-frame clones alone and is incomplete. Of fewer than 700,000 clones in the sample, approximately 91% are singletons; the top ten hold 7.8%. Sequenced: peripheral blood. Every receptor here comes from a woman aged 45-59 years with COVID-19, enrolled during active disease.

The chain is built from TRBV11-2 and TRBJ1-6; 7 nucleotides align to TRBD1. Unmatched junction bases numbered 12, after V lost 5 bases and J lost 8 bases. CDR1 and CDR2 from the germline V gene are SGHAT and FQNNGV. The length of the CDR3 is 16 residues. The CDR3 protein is CASSPKRQGVDSPLHF. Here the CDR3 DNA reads TGTGCCAGCAGCCCCAAGCGACAGGGTGTAGATTCACCCCTCCACTTT.

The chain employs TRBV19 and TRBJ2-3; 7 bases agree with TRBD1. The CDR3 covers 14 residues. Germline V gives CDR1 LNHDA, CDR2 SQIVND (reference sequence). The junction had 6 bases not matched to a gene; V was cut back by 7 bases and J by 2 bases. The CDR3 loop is CASKRDSPTDTQYF. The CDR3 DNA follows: TGTGCCAGTAAAAGGGACAGTCCCACAGATACGCAGTATTTT.

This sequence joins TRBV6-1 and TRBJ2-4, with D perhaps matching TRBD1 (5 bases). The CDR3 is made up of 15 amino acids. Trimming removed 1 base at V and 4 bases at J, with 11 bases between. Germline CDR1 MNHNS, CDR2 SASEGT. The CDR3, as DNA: TGTGCCAGCAGTGAAGAGACAGAGATGAAAAACATTCAGTACTTC. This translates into CASSEETEMKNIQYF.

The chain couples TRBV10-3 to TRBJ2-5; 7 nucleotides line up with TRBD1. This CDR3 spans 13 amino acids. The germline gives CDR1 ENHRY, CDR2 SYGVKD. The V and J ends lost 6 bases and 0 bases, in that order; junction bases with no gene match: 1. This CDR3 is CAIRGTDQETQYF. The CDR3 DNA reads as TGTGCCATCAGGGGGACAGACCAAGAGACCCAGTACTTC.

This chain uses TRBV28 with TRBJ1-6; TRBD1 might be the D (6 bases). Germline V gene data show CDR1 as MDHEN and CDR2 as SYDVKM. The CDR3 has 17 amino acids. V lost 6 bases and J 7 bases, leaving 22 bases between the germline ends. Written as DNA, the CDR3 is TGTGCCAGCAGACTCTCCACGGGGGGCAGAGGGAATTCACCCCTCCACTTT. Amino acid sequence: CASRLSTGGRGNSPLHF.

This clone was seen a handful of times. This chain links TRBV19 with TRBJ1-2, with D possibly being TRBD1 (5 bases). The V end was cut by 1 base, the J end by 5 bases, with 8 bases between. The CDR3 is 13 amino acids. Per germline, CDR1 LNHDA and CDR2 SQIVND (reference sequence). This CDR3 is CASSIGQRYGYTF. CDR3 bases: TGTGCCAGTAGTATAGGACAGAGATATGGCTACACCTTC.

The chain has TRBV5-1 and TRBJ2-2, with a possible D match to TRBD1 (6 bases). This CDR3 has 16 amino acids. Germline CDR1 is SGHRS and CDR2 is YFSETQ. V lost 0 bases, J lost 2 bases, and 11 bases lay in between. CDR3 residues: CASSLEGTHNTGELFF. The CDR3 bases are TGCGCCAGCAGCTTGGAGGGGACACACAACACCGGGGAGCTGTTTTTT.

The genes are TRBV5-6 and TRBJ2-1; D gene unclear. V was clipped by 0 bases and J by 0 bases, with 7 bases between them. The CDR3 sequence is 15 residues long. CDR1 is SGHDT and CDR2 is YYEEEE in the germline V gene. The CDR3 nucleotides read TGTGCCAGCAGCTTGGACCCGAGCTCCTACAATGAGCAGTTCTTC. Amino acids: CASSLDPSSYNEQFF. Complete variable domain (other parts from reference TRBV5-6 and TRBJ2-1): DAGVTQSPTHLIKTRGQQVTLRCSPKSGHDTVSWYQQALGQGPQFIFQYYEEEERQRGNFPDRFSGHQFPNYSSELNVNALLLGDSALYLCASSLDPSSYNEQFFGPGTRLTVL.

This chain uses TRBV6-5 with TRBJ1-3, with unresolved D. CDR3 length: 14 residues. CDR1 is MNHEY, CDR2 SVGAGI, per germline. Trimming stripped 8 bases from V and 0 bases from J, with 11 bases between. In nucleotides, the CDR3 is TGTGCCAGCTCCTTAGAAATCTCTGGAAACACCATATATTTT. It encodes CASSLEISGNTIYF.